This T cell receptor (beta chain) was observed in a study of T cell responses to AZD1222 COVID-19 vaccine. Clones were sequenced by immunoSEQ multiplex PCR, and TCRdb holds only the in-frame ones, with some missing. This table holds under 130,000 clones, approximately 89% found once. The trim removed 4 bases at V and 3 bases at J, leaving 11 bases unmatched. The length of the CDR3 is 16 residues. Germline CDR1 is KGHSH and CDR2 is LQKENI. Combined were second doses at about 4 or about 12 weeks. J is TRBJ2-7 and V is TRBV18, with 8 bases that match TRBD1. The material was peripheral blood, obtained 28 days after the second AZD1222 dose. The receptor was isolated from an adult who received the AZD1222 COVID-19 vaccine. The CDR3, as DNA: TGTGCCAGCTCACGCACCGAACTCACAGGGGGCTACGAGCAGTACTTC. Its translation: CASSRTELTGGYEQYF.